This T cell receptor beta chain was identified during a study of T cells after posttransplantation cyclophosphamide. Libraries were prepared by immunoSEQ multiplex PCR; TCRdb keeps only in-frame clonotypes and omits some of them. The sample yields over 20,000 clones, 95% to 98% seen once. The naive gate required viable CD3+CD4+ or CD3+CD8+ cells with CCR7+CD45RA+CD45RO-CD95-CD27+CD28+ phenotype. CDR3 size: 11 residues. Trimming pared 6 bases from V and 3 bases from J, leaving 6 bases between. Germline V CDR1 and CDR2: MNHEY, SVGAGI. What was sequenced was naive CD4+ T cells sorted from PBMCs. The rearrangement joins TRBV6-5 to TRBJ2-7; the D is unclear. The sequence was obtained from a man aged 45-60 years in good health, CMV-negative, and a related stem cell transplant donor. CDR3 region: CASSTGYEQYF. CDR3 nucleotides: TGTGCCAGCAGCACTGGCTACGAGCAGTACTTC.